The clone carrying this T cell receptor beta chain appeared a few times. CDR3 length: 12 residues. From germline, CDR1 is GTSNPN and CDR2 SVGIG (reference sequence). V lost 4 bases and J lost 8, with 14 bases in between. The data derive from a study of blood T cell repertoires in COVID-19. Clones were sequenced by immunoSEQ multiplex PCR, and TCRdb holds only the in-frame ones, with some missing. Of 200,000 to 300,000 clones in the sample, more than 65% were seen once. This clonotype originated in a man aged 35-49 years who had recovered from COVID-19. Specimen: peripheral blood. The chain links TRBV30 to TRBJ1-2; D might be TRBD1 (5 bases). The CDR3 DNA reads as TGTGCCTGGAACATGCCCCGGGGGGGCTACACCTTC. It encodes CAWNMPRGGYTF. The variable domain in full, completed from reference TRBV30 and TRBJ1-2, reads SQTIHQWPATLVQPVGSPLSLECTVEGTSNPNLYWYRQAAGRGLQLLFYSVGIGQISSEVPQNLSASRPQDRQFILSSKKLLLSDSGFYLCAWNMPRGGYTFGSGTRLTVV.